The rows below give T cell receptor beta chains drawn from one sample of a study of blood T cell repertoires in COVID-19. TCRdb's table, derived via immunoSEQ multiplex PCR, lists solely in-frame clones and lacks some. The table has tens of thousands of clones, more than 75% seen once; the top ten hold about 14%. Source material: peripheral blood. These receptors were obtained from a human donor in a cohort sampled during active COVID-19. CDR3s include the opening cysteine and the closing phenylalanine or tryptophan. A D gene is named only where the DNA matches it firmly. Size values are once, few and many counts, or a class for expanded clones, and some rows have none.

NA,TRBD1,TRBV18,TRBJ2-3,CASSPPGTGSNTQYF,TGTGCCAGCTCACCACCCGGGACAGGGTCCAATACGCAGTATTTT
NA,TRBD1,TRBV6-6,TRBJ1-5,CASSSGTGLGPQHF,TGTGCCAGCAGCTCAGGGACAGGGCTCGGTCCCCAGCATTTT
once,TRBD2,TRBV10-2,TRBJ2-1,CASSAAYREGRSYNEQFF,TGCGCCAGCTCCGCCGCGTACCGGGAGGGCCGGTCCTACAATGAGCAGTTCTTC
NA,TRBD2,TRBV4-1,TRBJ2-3,CASSLQWGTSGSRGTDTQYF,TGCGCCAGCAGCCTTCAGTGGGGGACTAGCGGGAGTCGGGGCACAGATACGCAGTATTTT
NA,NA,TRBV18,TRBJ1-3,CASYEVNTIYF,TGTGCCAGCTACGAGGTAAACACCATATATTTT
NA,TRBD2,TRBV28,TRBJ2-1,CASGPSGRKLGEQFF,TGTGCCAGCGGCCCTAGCGGGAGGAAGTTAGGTGAGCAGTTCTTC
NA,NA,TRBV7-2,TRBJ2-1,CASRREFSSYNEQFF,TGTGCCAGCAGACGGGAGTTTAGCTCCTACAATGAGCAGTTCTTC
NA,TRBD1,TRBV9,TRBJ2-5,CASSVVTGDQETQYF,TGTGCCAGCAGCGTAGTAACAGGGGATCAAGAGACCCAGTACTTC
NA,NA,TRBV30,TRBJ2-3,CAWSVGGVTDTQYF,TGTGCCTGGAGTGTTGGCGGAGTCACAGATACGCAGTATTTT
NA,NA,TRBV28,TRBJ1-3,CASRDNRGARLSGNTIYF,TGTGCCAGCAGGGATAATCGGGGGGCCCGTCTCTCTGGAAACACCATATATTTT
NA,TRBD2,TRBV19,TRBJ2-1,CASGRQRGNEQFF,TGTGCCAGTGGCAGGCAGCGGGGGAATGAGCAGTTCTTC
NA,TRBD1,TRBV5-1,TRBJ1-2,CASSDSLGQFNYGYTF,TGCGCCAGCAGCGACTCCCTGGGACAGTTTAACTATGGCTACACCTTC
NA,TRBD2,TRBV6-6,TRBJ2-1,CASRLPSGSRYEQFF,TGTGCCAGCAGACTTCCTAGCGGGAGTAGGTATGAGCAGTTCTTC
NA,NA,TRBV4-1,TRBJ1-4,CASSQPGVLANEKLFF,TGCGCCAGCAGCCAACCAGGGGTTTTGGCTAATGAAAAACTGTTTTTT
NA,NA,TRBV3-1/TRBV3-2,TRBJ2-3,CASSLRGGALADTQYF,TGTGCCAGCAGCCTCAGGGGTGGGGCGCTGGCAGATACGCAGTATTTT
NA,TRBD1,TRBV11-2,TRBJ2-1,CASSSYRGNEQFF,TGTGCCAGCAGCTCGTACAGGGGCAATGAGCAGTTCTTC
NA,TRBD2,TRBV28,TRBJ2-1,CASSSSGIYNEQFF,TGTGCCAGCAGTTCTAGCGGGATCTACAATGAGCAGTTCTTC
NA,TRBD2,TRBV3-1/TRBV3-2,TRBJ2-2,CASSQDQTSGLNTGELFF,TGTGCCAGCAGCCAAGATCAAACTAGCGGTTTGAACACCGGGGAGCTGTTTTTT
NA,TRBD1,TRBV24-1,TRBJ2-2,CATSEGQGIPGELFF,TGTGCCACCAGTGAGGGACAGGGAATCCCCGGGGAGCTGTTTTTT
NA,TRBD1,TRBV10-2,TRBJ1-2,CASSKGGQGLYGYTF,TGCGCCAGCAGTAAGGGGGGACAGGGGCTCTATGGCTACACCTTC
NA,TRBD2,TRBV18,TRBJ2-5,CASSPRSGEGTQYF,TGTGCCAGCTCACCACGGAGCGGGGAGGGGACCCAGTACTTC
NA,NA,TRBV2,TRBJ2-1,CASSEAWSGKFHNEQFF,TGTGCCAGCAGTGAAGCATGGTCGGGGAAGTTTCACAATGAGCAGTTCTTC
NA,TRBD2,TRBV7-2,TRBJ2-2,CASSFGRRRGDTGELFF,TGTGCCAGCAGCTTTGGACGGCGGCGGGGGGACACCGGGGAGCTGTTTTTT
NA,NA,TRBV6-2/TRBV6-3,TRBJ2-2,CASSYMPGWTGELFF,TGTGCCAGCAGTTACATGCCAGGGTGGACCGGGGAGCTGTTTTTT
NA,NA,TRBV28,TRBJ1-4,CASTGGGRDEKLFF,TGTGCCAGCACTGGGGGGGGGAGAGATGAAAAACTGTTTTTT
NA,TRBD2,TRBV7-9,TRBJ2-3,CASSRLASDTQYF,TGTGCCAGCAGCCGACTAGCATCAGATACGCAGTATTTT
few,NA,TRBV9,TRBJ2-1,CASSVAPSSYNEQFF,TGTGCCAGCAGCGTAGCCCCGAGCTCCTACAATGAGCAGTTCTTC
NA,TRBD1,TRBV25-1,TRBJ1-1,CASKGANTEAFF,TGTGCCAGCAAGGGGGCTAACACTGAAGCTTTCTTT
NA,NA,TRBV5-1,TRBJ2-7,CASSYGQGGKQYF,TGCGCCAGCAGCTACGGACAGGGAGGGAAGCAGTACTTC
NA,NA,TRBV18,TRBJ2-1,CASSPGLLENEQFF,TGTGCCAGCTCACCCGGCTTATTGGAGAATGAGCAGTTCTTC
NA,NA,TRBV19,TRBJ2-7,CASSIRTDINFPYEQYF,TGTGCCAGTAGTATCCGAACAGATATTAACTTTCCCTACGAGCAGTACTTC